This T cell receptor (beta chain) was identified in a study of blood T cell repertoires in COVID-19. About the research overall: The United States, Italy and Spain provided the acute and convalescent COVID-19 samples. In each case, the material was cDNA or gDNA derived from T cells, B-cell-depleted T cells, or PBMCs.

Study processing details: Amplified reference gene primers provided the basis for estimating nucleated cell counts. Some clones are missing from TCRdb's copy, which holds only in-frame ones; the method was immunoSEQ multiplex PCR. From that table come the V and J calls and clone size; the DNA was used to work out D and trimming. The data hold 90,000 to 100,000 clones, with less than 85% observed a single time. Germline CDR1 is LNHNV and CDR2 is YYDKDF (reference sequence). The CDR3 length is 16 residues. The V end lost 0 bases, the J end lost 6 bases, and 16 bases lay between the germline ends. Sequencing input: peripheral blood. This clonotype was sampled from an elderly man with acute or convalescent COVID-19. The V call is TRBV15, the J call TRBJ2-3, with D possibly being TRBD2 (6 bases). The CDR3 sequence: CATSREYRTSPDTQYF. The CDR3 DNA reads as TGTGCCACCAGCAGAGAGTATCGTACTAGCCCGGATACGCAGTATTTT.